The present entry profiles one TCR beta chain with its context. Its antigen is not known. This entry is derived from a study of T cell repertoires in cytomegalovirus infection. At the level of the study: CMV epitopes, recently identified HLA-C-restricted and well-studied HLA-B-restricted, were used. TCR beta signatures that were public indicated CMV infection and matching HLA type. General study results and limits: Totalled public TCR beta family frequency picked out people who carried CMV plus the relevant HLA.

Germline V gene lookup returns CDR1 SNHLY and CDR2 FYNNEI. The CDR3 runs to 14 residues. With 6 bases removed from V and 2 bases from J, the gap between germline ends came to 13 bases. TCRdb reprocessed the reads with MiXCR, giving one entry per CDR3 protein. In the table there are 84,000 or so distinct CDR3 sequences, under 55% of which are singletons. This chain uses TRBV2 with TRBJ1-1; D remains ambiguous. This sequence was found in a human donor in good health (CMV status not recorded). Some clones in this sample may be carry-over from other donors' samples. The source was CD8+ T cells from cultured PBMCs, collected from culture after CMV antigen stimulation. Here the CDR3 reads CASRVTDYNTEAFF. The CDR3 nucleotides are TGTGCCAGCAGGGTTACTGATTACAACACTGAAGCTTTCTTT.